This is a list of T cell receptor beta chains from one sample in a study of cytomegalovirus exposure and HLA in healthy donors. Profiled with immunoSEQ multiplex PCR; TCRdb holds only in-frame clones, not every one. The sample records about 140,000 clones, around 80% being singletons. Sequenced: PBMCs. The receptors were gathered from a female donor in good health and CMV-seropositive. Both conserved end residues are part of each CDR3. The order of the fields is J gene, D gene, V gene, clone size, CDR3 DNA, CDR3 protein. The D gene is left open where the match is weak. Clone size is stated in some rows and not others, as once, few, many or a class when expanded.

TRBJ2-5 . TRBV7-3 once TGTGCCAGCAGCTTAACTGCGGGGGCCCAAGAGACCCAGTACTTC CASSLTAGAQETQYF
TRBJ1-4 TRBD1 TRBV15 . TGTGCCACCAGCAAGGACAGGGGGGACGAAAAACTGTTTTTT CATSKDRGDEKLFF
TRBJ2-2 TRBD2 TRBV9 . TGTGCCAGCAGCCTTGCTAGCGGGGGGAACACCGGGGAGCTGTTTTTT CASSLASGGNTGELFF
TRBJ2-1 TRBD2 TRBV14 . TGTGCCAGCAGCCCACGGGCGGCGGGAGGCTACAATGAGCAGTTCTTC CASSPRAAGGYNEQFF
TRBJ2-5 TRBD2 TRBV7-3 . TGTGCCAGCAGCGTATTAGCGGGGGGGCAAGAGACCCAGTACTTC CASSVLAGGQETQYF
TRBJ2-7 . TRBV10-2 . TGCGCCAGCAGGGAGCTTACAGGGCACTACGAGCAGTACTTC CASRELTGHYEQYF
TRBJ2-6 . TRBV10-3 . TGTGCCATCAGTGAGAATCTAGAAGGATCCCTCTCTGGGGCCAACGTCCTGACTTTC CAISENLEGSLSGANVLTF
TRBJ1-1 . TRBV7-9 . TGTGCCAGCAGCTTAAGGAGGGTTGGGGACACTGAAGCTTTCTTT CASSLRRVGDTEAFF
TRBJ2-7 . TRBV19 few TGTGCCAGTAGTATTAGCACAGGATCGACCTACGAGCAGTACTTC CASSISTGSTYEQYF
TRBJ2-7 . TRBV25-1 . TGTGCCACCGGAGGACCGAGCTCCTACGAGCAGTACTTC CATGGPSSYEQYF
TRBJ2-7 TRBD1 TRBV9 . TGTGCCAGCAGCGTAGCGCCGACAGGGGTCTACGAGCAGTACTTC CASSVAPTGVYEQYF
TRBJ2-1 TRBD2 TRBV11-3 few TGTGCCAGCAGCTTAGAGACTAGCGGTACAAATGAGCAGTTCTTC CASSLETSGTNEQFF
TRBJ2-1 TRBD2 TRBV19 once TGTGCCACCGCCGGGACTAGCGGGGGGGACCAGTTCTTC CATAGTSGGDQFF
TRBJ2-1 TRBD2 TRBV10-1 . TGCGCCAGCAGTGCCCTAGCGGGGGGTGACAATGAGCAGTTCTTC CASSALAGGDNEQFF
TRBJ2-1 . TRBV5-4 few TGTGCCAGCAGCTTGGCGGCAGGGGAGGGTGAGCAGTTCTTC CASSLAAGEGEQFF
TRBJ1-2 . TRBV6-5 . TGTGCCAGCAGTCAGTCGGAAACAGGGATTAATGGCTACCCCTTC CASSQSETGINGYPF
TRBJ2-5 TRBD2 TRBV2 . TGTGCCAGCATTGAGCGGGAGAGGGAGACCCAGTACTTC CASIERERETQYF
TRBJ2-4 . TRBV2 . TGTGCCAGCAGTGAATATACAGGGTTCGAAATTCTAGCCAAAAACATTCAGTACTTC CASSEYTGFEILAKNIQYF
TRBJ2-7 TRBD2 TRBV9 few TGTGCCAGCAGCGTAGACCGAGCGGGGTACTACGAGCAGTACTTC CASSVDRAGYYEQYF
TRBJ1-1 . TRBV4-1 . TGCGCCAGCAGCCAAGTGAAGACAGACACTGAAGCTTTCTTT CASSQVKTDTEAFF
TRBJ1-1 TRBD1 TRBV6-4 few TGTGCCAGCAGGGACTCTGACAGGGGTGACACTGAAGCTTTCTTT CASRDSDRGDTEAFF
TRBJ2-3 TRBD2 TRBV10-1 . TGCGCCAGCAGTGGCCCCACCGAGCAGGGAGGGGAAGATACGCAGTATTTT CASSGPTEQGGEDTQYF
TRBJ1-1 . TRBV4-1 few TGCGCCAGCAGCCGAGGCCCCACTGAAGCTTTCTTT CASSRGPTEAFF
TRBJ2-5 . TRBV15 . TGTGCCACCAGCAGAGAGGGGGGTACAGAGACCCAGTACTTC CATSREGGTETQYF
TRBJ2-5 . TRBV29-1 . TGCAGCGTTGTGGGGGGGGCCCGTGAGACCCAGTACTTC CSVVGGARETQYF
TRBJ2-4 . TRBV10-2 . TGCGCCAGCAGTGATGGCGGGGCGCTGAGGGACATTCAGTACTTC CASSDGGALRDIQYF
TRBJ1-2 TRBD1 TRBV4-2 . TGTGCCAGCAGCCAAGAATCCGGACAGGGGTTCTATGGCTACACCTTC CASSQESGQGFYGYTF
TRBJ2-3 TRBD1 TRBV5-1 . TGCGCCAGCAGCATGGGGACAGGGGGAACAGATACGCAGTATTTT CASSMGTGGTDTQYF
TRBJ1-5 . TRBV28 few TGTGCCAGCAGCACCGGGACAACTAATCAGCCCCAGCATTTT CASSTGTTNQPQHF
TRBJ1-4 . TRBV30 . TGTGCCTGGTCGCGGGGGGAAAATGAAAAACTGTTTTTT CAWSRGENEKLFF
TRBJ1-2 . TRBV6-5 . TGTGCCAGCAGTTACTCGATAGCTCGACAGAATGGCTACACCTTC CASSYSIARQNGYTF
TRBJ2-7 . TRBV6-6 once TGTGCCAGCAGCATAAGGGGGGGTTACGAGCAGTACTTC CASSIRGGYEQYF
TRBJ2-1 TRBD2 TRBV28 . TGTGCCAGCACTCCCGGGAAGGGGACTAGGACTGAGCAGTTCTTC CASTPGKGTRTEQFF
TRBJ1-1 . TRBV6-1 once TGTGCCAGCATCGGGATTTACACTGAAGCTTTCTTT CASIGIYTEAFF
TRBJ2-5 . TRBV29-1 . TGCAGCGTTGTATTTCGACAGCAACAAGAGACCCAGTACTTC CSVVFRQQQETQYF
TRBJ2-1 TRBD2 TRBV7-2 few TGTGCCAGCAGCTCCTATAGGCGGGAGGAGAAGTTCTTC CASSSYRREEKFF
TRBJ1-3 TRBD1 TRBV28 . TGTGCCAGCAGTCCGAGGACAGGGGGCTCTGGAAACACCATATATTTT CASSPRTGGSGNTIYF